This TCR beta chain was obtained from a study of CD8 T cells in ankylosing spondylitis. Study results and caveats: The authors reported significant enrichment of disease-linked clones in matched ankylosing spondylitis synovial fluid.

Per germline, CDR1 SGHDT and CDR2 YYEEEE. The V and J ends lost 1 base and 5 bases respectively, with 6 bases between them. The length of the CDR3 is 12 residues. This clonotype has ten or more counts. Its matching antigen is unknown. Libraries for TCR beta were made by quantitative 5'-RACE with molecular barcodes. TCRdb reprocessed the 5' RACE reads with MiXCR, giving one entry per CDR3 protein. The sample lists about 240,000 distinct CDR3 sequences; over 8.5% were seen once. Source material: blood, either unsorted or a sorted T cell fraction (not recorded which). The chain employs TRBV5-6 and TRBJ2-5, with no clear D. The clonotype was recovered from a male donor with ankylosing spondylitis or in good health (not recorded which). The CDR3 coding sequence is TGTGCCAGCAGCTTGCGAGTGGAGACCCAGTACTTC. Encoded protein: CASSLRVETQYF.